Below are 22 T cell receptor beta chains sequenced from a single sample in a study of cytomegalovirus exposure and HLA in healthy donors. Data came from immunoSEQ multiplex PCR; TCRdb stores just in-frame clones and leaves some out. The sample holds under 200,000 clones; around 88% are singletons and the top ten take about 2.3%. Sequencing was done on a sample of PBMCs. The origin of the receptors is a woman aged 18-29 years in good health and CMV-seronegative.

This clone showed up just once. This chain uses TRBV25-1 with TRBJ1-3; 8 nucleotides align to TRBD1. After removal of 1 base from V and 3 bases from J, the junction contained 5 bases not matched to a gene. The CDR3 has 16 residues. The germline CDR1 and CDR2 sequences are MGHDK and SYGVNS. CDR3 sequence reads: CASSEWGTGDGNTIYF. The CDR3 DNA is TGTGCCAGCAGTGAATGGGGGACAGGAGATGGAAACACCATATATTTT.

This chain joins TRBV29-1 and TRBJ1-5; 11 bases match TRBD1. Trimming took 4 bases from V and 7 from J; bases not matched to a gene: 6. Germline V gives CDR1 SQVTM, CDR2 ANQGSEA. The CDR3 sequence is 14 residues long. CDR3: CSVGPGQGGQPQHF. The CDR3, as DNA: TGCAGCGTTGGGCCGGGACAGGGGGGCCAGCCCCAGCATTTT.

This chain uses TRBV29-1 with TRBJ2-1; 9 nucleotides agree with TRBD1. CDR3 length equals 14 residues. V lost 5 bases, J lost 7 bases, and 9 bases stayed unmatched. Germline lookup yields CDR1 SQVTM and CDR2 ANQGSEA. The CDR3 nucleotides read TGCAGCGTTTTGCTGACAGGGGGTACGAATGAGCAGTTCTTC. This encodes CSVLLTGGTNEQFF.

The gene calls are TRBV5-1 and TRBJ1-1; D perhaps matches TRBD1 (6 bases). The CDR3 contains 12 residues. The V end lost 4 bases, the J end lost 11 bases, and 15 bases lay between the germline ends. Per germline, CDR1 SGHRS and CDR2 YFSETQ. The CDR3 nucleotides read TGCGCCAGCAGCCCGAACAGGGACCGGGCTTTCTTT. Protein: CASSPNRDRAFF.

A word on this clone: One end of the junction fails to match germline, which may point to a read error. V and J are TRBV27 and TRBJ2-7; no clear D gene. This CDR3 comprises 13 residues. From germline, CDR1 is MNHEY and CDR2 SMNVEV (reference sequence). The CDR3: CASSLTYSNEQYF. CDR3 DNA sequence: TGTGCCAGCAGTCTCACTTACTCCAACGAGCAGTACTTC.

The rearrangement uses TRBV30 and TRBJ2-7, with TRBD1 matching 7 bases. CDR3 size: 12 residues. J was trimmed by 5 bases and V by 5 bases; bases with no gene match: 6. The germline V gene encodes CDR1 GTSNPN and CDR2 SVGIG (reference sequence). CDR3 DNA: TGTGCCTGGCACAGGGGCCCCAACGAGCAGTACTTC. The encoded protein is CAWHRGPNEQYF.

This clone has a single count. This CDR3 reads CASSSPGQANEKLFF. In DNA form, the CDR3 reads TGTGCCAGCAGCTCCCCGGGACAGGCGAATGAAAAACTGTTTTTT. The rearrangement links TRBV5-6 to TRBJ1-4; TRBD1 aligns across 8 bases. The CDR3 runs 15 residues. V lost 3 bases, J lost 5 bases, and 6 bases stayed unmatched. Germline V gives CDR1 SGHDT, CDR2 YYEEEE.

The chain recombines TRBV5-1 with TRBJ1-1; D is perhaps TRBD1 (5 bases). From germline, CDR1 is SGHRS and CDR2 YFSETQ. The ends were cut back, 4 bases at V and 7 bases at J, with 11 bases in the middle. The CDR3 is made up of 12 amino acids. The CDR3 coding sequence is TGCGCCAGCAGCGGGGGAGGTCTTGAAGCTTTCTTT. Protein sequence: CASSGGGLEAFF.

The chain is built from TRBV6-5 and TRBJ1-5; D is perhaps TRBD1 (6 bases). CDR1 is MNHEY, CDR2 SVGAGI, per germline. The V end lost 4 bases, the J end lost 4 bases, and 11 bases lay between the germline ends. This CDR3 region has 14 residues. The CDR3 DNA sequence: TGTGCCAGCAGTTCCCGAACAGGGAATCAGCCCCAGCATTTT. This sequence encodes CASSSRTGNQPQHF.

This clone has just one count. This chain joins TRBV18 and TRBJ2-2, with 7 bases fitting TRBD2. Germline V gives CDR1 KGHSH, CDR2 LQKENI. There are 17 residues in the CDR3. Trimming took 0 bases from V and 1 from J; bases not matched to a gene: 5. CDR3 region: CASSPPWLAENTGELFF. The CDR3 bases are TGTGCCAGCTCACCACCGTGGCTAGCGGAGAACACCGGGGAGCTGTTTTTT.

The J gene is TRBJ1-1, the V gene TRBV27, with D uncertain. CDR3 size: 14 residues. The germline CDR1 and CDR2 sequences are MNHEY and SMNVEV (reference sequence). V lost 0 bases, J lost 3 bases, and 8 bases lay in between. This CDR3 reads CASSLSAGYTEAFF. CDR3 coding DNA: TGTGCCAGCAGTTTATCAGCAGGCTACACTGAAGCTTTCTTT.

The CDR3 coding sequence is TGTGCCAGCAGCTTAGATCGGGAGACCCAGTACTTC. This encodes CASSLDRETQYF. The chain links TRBV11-2 to TRBJ2-5; D is uncertain. Trimming removed 0 bases from V and 5 bases from J, with 4 bases in between. This CDR3 is built from 12 residues. CDR1 is SGHAT and CDR2 is FQNNGV in the germline V gene.

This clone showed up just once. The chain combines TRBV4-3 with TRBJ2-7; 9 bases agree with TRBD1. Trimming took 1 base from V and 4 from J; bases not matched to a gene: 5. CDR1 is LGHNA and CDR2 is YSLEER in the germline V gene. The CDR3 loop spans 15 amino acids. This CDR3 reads CASSQVWGQGYEQYF. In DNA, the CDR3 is TGCGCCAGCAGCCAAGTCTGGGGACAGGGTTACGAGCAGTACTTC.

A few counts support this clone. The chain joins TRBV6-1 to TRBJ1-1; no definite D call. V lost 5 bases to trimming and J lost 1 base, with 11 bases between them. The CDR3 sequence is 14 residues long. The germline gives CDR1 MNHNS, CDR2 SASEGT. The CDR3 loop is CASSSITENTEAFF. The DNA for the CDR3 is TGTGCCAGCAGTTCTATTACAGAGAACACTGAAGCTTTCTTT.

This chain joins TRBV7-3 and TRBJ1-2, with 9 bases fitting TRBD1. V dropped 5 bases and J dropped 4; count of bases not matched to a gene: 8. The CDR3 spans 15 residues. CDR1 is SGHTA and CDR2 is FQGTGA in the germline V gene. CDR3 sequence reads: CASSPSGDRAYGYTF. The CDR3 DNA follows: TGTGCCAGCAGCCCGTCCGGGGACAGGGCCTATGGCTACACCTTC.

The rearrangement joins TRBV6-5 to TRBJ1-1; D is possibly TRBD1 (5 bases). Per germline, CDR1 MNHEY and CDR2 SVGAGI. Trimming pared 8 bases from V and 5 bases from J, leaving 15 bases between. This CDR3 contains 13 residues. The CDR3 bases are TGTGCCAGCCTGGGACGGGGGAGGACTGAAGCTTTCTTT. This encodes CASLGRGRTEAFF.

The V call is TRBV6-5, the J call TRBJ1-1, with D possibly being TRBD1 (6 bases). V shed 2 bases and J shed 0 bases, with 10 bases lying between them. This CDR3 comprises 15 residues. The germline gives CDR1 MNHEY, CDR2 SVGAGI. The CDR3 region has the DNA TGTGCCAGCAGTTACGGGACATCCATGAACACTGAAGCTTTCTTT. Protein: CASSYGTSMNTEAFF.

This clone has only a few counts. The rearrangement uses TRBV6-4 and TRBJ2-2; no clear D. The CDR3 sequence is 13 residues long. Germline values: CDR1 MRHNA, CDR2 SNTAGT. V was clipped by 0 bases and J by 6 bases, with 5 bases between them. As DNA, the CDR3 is TGTGCCAGCAGTGACTCCCCTTCCGGGGAGCTGTTTTTT. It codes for CASSDSPSGELFF.

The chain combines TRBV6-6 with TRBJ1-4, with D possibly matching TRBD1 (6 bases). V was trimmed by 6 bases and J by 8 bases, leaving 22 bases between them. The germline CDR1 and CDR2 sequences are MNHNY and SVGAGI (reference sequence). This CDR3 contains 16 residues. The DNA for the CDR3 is TGTGCCAGCAGCTCCCAGGTGGGGGGGCTAAGGGAAAAACTGTTTTTT. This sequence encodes CASSSQVGGLREKLFF.

The CDR3 is CASSLLQGGRNTIYF. In nucleotides, the CDR3 is TGTGCCAGCAGCTTATTACAGGGCGGAAGAAACACCATATATTTT. The chain links TRBV7-2 to TRBJ1-3; tentative D call: TRBD1 (6 bases). CDR1 is SGHTA, CDR2 FQGNSA, per germline. The V end was cut by 2 bases, the J end by 5 bases, with 13 bases between. The CDR3 runs 15 residues.

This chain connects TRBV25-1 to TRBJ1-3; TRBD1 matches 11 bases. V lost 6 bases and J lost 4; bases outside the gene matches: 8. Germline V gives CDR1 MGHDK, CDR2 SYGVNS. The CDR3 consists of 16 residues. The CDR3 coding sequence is TGTGCCAGCAGCCCCGGGACAGGGGGTCTCGGAAACACCATATATTTT. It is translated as CASSPGTGGLGNTIYF.

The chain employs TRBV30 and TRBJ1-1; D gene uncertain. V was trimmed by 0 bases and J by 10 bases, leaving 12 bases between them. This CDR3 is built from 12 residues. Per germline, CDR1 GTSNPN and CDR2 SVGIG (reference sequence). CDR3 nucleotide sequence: TGTGCCTGGAGTGTAAGCGGACTGGCAGCTTTCTTT. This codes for CAWSVSGLAAFF.